Below are 6 T cell receptor beta chains sequenced from a single sample in a study of spatial heterogeneity in lung cancer. Regarding time point: sample taken at primary tumor resection. Tumor, nontumor lung or frozen PBMC supplied whole RNA, sequenced without sorting. TCRdb re-called the 5' RACE reads through MiXCR, storing one row per CDR3 protein. Of 30,000 to 45,000 distinct CDR3 sequences in the sample, roughly 5.5% were seen once. The sequencing here drew on PBMCs, taken at surgery. These receptors came from a female donor with early-stage non-small cell lung cancer.

This clonotype came up many times. This sequence joins TRBV19 and TRBJ1-1; possibly TRBD1 for D (5 bases). The CDR3 is 18 amino acids. The germline CDR1 and CDR2 sequences are LNHDA and SQIVND (reference sequence). The V end lost 9 bases, the J end lost 0 bases, and 26 bases lay between the germline ends. In nucleotides, the CDR3 is TGTGCCAGCCACCTGGGGAGTCGGGGGATTTTAATGAACACTGAAGCTTTCTTT. Protein product: CASHLGSRGILMNTEAFF.

This clonotype was observed many times. The V gene is TRBV7-2, the J gene TRBJ2-7; D is undetermined. Trimming removed 4 bases from V and 1 base from J, with 14 bases in between. Germline CDR1 is SGHTA and CDR2 is FQGNSA. The CDR3 loop spans 15 amino acids. This CDR3 is CASSSPPAQSYEQYF. DNA of the CDR3: TGTGCCAGCAGCTCCCCCCCAGCGCAATCCTACGAGCAGTACTTC.

This clonotype was seen ten or more times. At one end, the junction sequence differs from germline, possibly due to a read error. The chain uses TRBV7-7 and TRBJ2-5, with D perhaps matching TRBD2 (5 bases). This CDR3 has 13 residues. CDR1 is SSHAT, CDR2 FNYEAQ, per germline (reference sequence). CDR3 coding DNA: TGTGCTAGCAGCTTGACCGGCGGGGAGACCCAGTACTTC. Amino acids: CASSLTGGETQYF.

In its sample, this clonotype was seen many times. The chain combines TRBV9 with TRBJ2-2; TRBD2 is a possible D gene (5 bases). Deletions cut 0 bases from V and 0 bases from J, with 9 bases between. CDR1 and CDR2 from the germline V gene are SGDLS and YYNGEE. CDR3 length: 16 residues. CDR3 in DNA: TGTGCCAGCAGCGTAGCCGGGGTTACGAACACCGGGGAGCTGTTTTTT. Its translation is CASSVAGVTNTGELFF. The variable domain in full, with the rest retrieved from reference TRBV9 and TRBJ2-2, is DSGVTQTPKHLITATGQRVTLRCSPRSGDLSVYWYQQSLDQGLQFLIQYYNGEERAKGNILERFSAQQFPDLHSELNLSSLELGDSALYFCASSVAGVTNTGELFFGEGSRLTVL.

This clonotype was detected many times. This chain uses TRBV5-5 with TRBJ1-2; D ambiguous. The V end was cut by 4 bases, the J end by 0 bases, with 10 bases between. The length of the CDR3 is 14 residues. Germline CDR1 SGHKS, CDR2 YYEKEE (reference sequence). The CDR3 coding sequence is TGTGCCAGCAGCCCGACGGAAGCTAACTATGGCTACACCTTC. Amino acid sequence: CASSPTEANYGYTF.

This clonotype was seen at least ten times. The chain's CDR3 is CASSPLGAYNEQFF. The CDR3 nucleotides are TGTGCCAGCAGCCCCCTTGGGGCCTACAATGAGCAGTTCTTC. The V call is TRBV7-2, the J call TRBJ2-1; no definite D call. CDR1 and CDR2 from the germline V gene are SGHTA and FQGNSA. The germline V and J ends were trimmed by 5 bases and 2 bases, with 10 bases remaining between them. The CDR3 runs 14 residues.